This T cell receptor beta chain came from a study of naive and memory T cell subsets. Unmatched junction bases numbered 22, after V lost 6 bases and J lost 9 bases. Germline loops: CDR1 MDHEN, CDR2 SYDVKM. This CDR3 comprises 18 residues. Two oligonucleotides, mixed equimolar, formed the beta constant-region primer covering TRBC1 and TRBC2. Four rounds of PCR amplified the ligated cDNA using nested alpha and beta constant-region primers plus SP2. TCRdb passed the UMI-ligation and nested PCR reads through MiXCR, listing each CDR3 protein once. The repertoire holds about 120,000 distinct CDR3 sequences, with around 35% as singletons.

The sample taken for sequencing was central memory CD4+ T cells from blood. The TCR originated in a human donor in good health. The chain has TRBV28 and TRBJ2-1; 8 bases agree with TRBD2. CDR3 nucleotide sequence: TGTGCCAGCAGGATCCCCCTGGTTCTTGGCGGGAGGAGCACTGAGCAGTTCTTC. Translation gives CASRIPLVLGGRSTEQFF.